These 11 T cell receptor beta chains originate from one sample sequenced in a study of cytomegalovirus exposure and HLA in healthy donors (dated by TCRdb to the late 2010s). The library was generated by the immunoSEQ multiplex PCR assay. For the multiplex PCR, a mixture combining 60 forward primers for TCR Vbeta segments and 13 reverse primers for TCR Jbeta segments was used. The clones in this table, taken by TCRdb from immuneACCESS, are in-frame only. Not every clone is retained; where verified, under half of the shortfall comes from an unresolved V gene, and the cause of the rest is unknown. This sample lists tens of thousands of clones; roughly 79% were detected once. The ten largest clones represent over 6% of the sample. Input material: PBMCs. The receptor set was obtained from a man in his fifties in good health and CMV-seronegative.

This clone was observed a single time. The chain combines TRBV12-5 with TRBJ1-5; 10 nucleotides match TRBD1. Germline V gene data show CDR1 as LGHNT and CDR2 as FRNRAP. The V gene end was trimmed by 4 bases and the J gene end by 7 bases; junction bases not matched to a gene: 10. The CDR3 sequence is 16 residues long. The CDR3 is CASGSPPGQGKQPQHF. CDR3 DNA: TGTGCTAGTGGTTCGCCTCCGGGACAGGGGAAACAGCCCCAGCATTTT.

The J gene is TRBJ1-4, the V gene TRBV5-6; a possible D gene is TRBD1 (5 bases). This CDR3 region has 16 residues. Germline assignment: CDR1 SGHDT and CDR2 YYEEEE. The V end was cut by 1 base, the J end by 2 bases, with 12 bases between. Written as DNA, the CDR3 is TGTGCCAGCAGCTTGTTGGGGGAGGAGACTAATGAAAAACTGTTTTTT. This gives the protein CASSLLGEETNEKLFF. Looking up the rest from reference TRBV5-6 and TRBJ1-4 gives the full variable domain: DAGVTQSPTHLIKTRGQQVTLRCSPKSGHDTVSWYQQALGQGPQFIFQYYEEEERQRGNFPDRFSGHQFPNYSSELNVNALLLGDSALYLCASSLLGEETNEKLFFGSGTQLSVL.

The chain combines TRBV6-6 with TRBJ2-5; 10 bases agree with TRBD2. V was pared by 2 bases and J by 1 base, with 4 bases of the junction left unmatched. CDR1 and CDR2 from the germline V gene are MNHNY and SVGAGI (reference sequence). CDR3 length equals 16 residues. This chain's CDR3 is CASSYGSGGSQETQYF. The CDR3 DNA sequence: TGTGCCAGCAGTTACGGTAGCGGGGGGTCCCAAGAGACCCAGTACTTC.

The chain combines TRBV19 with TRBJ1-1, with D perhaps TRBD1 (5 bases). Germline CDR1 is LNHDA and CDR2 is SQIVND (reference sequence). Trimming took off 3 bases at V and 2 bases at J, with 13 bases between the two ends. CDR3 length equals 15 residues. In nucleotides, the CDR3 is TGTGCCAGTAGTATTGTAGGGGCTAGTAACACTGAAGCTTTCTTT. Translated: CASSIVGASNTEAFF.

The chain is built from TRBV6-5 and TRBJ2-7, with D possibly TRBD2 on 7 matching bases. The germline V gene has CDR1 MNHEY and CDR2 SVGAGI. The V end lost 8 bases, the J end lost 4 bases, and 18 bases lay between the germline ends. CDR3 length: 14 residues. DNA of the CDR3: TGTGCCAGCGGTCGGGGGGCTTCCAAATACGAGCAGTACTTC. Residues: CASGRGASKYEQYF.

The CDR3 region is CASSVGLVQETQYF. Here the CDR3 DNA reads TGTGCCAGCAGCGTAGGACTAGTCCAAGAGACCCAGTACTTC. The chain combines TRBV9 with TRBJ2-5, with D tentatively TRBD2 (6 bases). Trimming took 0 bases from V and 1 from J, leaving 7 bases between them. The CDR3 is 14 residues long. Germline CDR1 and CDR2: SGDLS and YYNGEE.

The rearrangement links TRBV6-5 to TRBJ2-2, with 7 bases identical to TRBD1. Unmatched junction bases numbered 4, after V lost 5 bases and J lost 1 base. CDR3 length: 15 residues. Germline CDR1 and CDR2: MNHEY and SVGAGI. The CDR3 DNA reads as TGTGCCAGCAGTCCCAGGGGGAGGAACACCGGGGAGCTGTTTTTT. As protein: CASSPRGRNTGELFF.

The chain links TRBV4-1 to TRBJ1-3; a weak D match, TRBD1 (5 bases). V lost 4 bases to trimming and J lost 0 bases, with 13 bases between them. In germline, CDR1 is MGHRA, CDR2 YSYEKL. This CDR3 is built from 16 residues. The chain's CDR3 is CASSREEGSSGNTIYF. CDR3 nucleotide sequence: TGCGCCAGCAGCCGAGAGGAGGGGAGCTCTGGAAACACCATATATTTT.

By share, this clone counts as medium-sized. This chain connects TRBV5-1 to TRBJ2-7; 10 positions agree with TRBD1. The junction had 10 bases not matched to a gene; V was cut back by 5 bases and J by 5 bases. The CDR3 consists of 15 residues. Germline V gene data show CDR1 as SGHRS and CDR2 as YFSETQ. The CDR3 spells CASSRLGQGSHEQYF. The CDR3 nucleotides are TGCGCCAGCAGTCGCTTGGGACAGGGGTCCCACGAGCAGTACTTC.

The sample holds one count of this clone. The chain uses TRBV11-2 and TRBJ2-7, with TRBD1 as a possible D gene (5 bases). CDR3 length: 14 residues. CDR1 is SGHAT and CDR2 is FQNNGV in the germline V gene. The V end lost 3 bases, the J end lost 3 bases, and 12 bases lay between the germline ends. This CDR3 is CASSFLGRVYEQYF. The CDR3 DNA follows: TGTGCCAGCAGCTTCCTGGGGCGAGTCTACGAGCAGTACTTC.

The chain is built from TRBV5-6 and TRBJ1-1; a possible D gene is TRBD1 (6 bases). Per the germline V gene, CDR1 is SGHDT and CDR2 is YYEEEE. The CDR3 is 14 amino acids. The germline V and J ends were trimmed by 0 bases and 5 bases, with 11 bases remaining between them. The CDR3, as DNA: TGTGCCAGCAGCTTGGTGAAGGGGGGGACTGAAGCTTTCTTT. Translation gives CASSLVKGGTEAFF.